The rows below give T cell receptor beta chains drawn from one sample of a study of T cell changes during pregnancy in multiple sclerosis. Sequencing was performed with immunoSEQ multiplex PCR; in TCRdb, only in-frame clones are kept and a portion is missing. The sample shows about 39,000 clones, 70% to 90% of them seen only once. The sequencing used CD8+ T cells from peripheral blood mononuclear cells, collected in the first trimester of pregnancy. Receptors originate from a female donor with multiple sclerosis, enrolled in a pregnancy study. The CDR3 runs from the conserved cysteine through the conserved F or W. Each record gives: D gene, V gene, clone size, J gene, CDR3 DNA, CDR3 protein. A D gene is named only where the DNA matches it firmly. Only some rows state a clone size, as once, few, many or a class for expanded clones.

>TRBD1|TRBV4-1|-|TRBJ2-7
TGCGCCAGCAGCCAAGACCCGGACAGGGGGGTCTACGAGCAGTACTTC
CASSQDPDRGVYEQYF
>-|TRBV11-2|-|TRBJ1-2
TGTGCCAGCAGTACAGGGCTGGATGGCTACACCTTC
CASSTGLDGYTF
>TRBD1|TRBV5-6|-|TRBJ2-6
TGTGCCAGCAGCTTTGGGACAGCTTACTCTGGGGCCAACGTCCTGACTTTC
CASSFGTAYSGANVLTF
>-|TRBV4-2|-|TRBJ2-7
TGTGCCAGCAGCCAAGCGAACCCCGGCGAGCAGTACTTC
CASSQANPGEQYF
>-|TRBV7-9|-|TRBJ1-2
TGTGCCAGCAGCTTACAGGGAGGCTATGGCTACACCTTC
CASSLQGGYGYTF
>-|TRBV7-9|-|TRBJ2-1
TGTGCCAGCAGCATTACCCTAATATCCCAGCGGGCCCTACACAATGAGCAGTTCTTC
CASSITLISQRALHNEQFF
>-|TRBV6-6|-|TRBJ1-5
TGTGCCAGCAGCAACAGGGATGAGGGCAATCAGCCCCAGCATTTT
CASSNRDEGNQPQHF
>-|TRBV6-5|-|TRBJ2-5
TGTGCCAGCAGTCCTCAGGGGGGTTCCGGGGAGACCCAGTACTTC
CASSPQGGSGETQYF
>-|TRBV2|-|TRBJ2-3
TGTGCCAGTTGGAGGAGGGGAGAGAACTCAGATACGCAGTATTTT
CASWRRGENSDTQYF
>TRBD1|TRBV9|-|TRBJ2-7
TGTGCCAGCAGCGCGGGACAGGGTCTAACCTACGAGCAGTACTTC
CASSAGQGLTYEQYF
>-|TRBV27|-|TRBJ2-4
TGTGCCAGCAGTGAAACTTTTGGGGGGAACATTCAGTACTTC
CASSETFGGNIQYF
>TRBD1|TRBV7-3|once|TRBJ1-2
TGTGCCAGCAGCTTCGGACAGGGAGTCGGCTACACCTTC
CASSFGQGVGYTF
>TRBD2|TRBV6-1|-|TRBJ2-7
TGTGCCAGCAGTGGAAGGAGGGGAGGGAGCTCCTACGAGCAGTACTTC
CASSGRRGGSSYEQYF
>-|TRBV7-5|once|TRBJ1-4
TGTGCCAGAGACTACAGGGGATTCCGATCGGGTAATGAAAAACTGTTTTTT
CARDYRGFRSGNEKLFF
>-|TRBV4-1|-|TRBJ1-2
TGCGCCAGCAGCCCAGGACAGCTTTATGGCTACACCTTC
CASSPGQLYGYTF
>-|TRBV30|-|TRBJ1-3
TGTGCCTGTGGACAGATTGGAAACACCATATATTTT
CACGQIGNTIYF
>-|TRBV4-1|-|TRBJ1-5
TGCGCCAGCAGCCAAGTCAGGGGCGCGGGTCAGCCCCAGCATTTT
CASSQVRGAGQPQHF
>TRBD1|TRBV9|once|TRBJ2-2
TGTGCCAGCAGCATCGACAGGGGATCCACCGGGGAGCTGTTTTTT
CASSIDRGSTGELFF
>-|TRBV9|few|TRBJ1-2
TGTGCCAGCAGCGGCATCGGTGGCTACACCTTC
CASSGIGGYTF
>-|TRBV20-1|many|TRBJ1-1
TGCAGTGCTAGGACGGACAGTTCTGCTTTCTTT
CSARTDSSAFF
>-|TRBV7-8|-|TRBJ1-6
TGTGCCAGCAGCTTCCCGGGGGACTATAATTCACCCCTCCACTTT
CASSFPGDYNSPLHF
>TRBD2|TRBV29-1|-|TRBJ2-1
TGCAGCGTGTTGTTGGGACTAGCGGGGGGGCGAGGGTACAATGAGCAGTTCTTC
CSVLLGLAGGRGYNEQFF
>-|TRBV7-3|-|TRBJ2-1
TGTGCCAGCAGCAAGACAGGCTCCCCCCTCGATGAGCAGTTCTTC
CASSKTGSPLDEQFF
>-|TRBV6-6|-|TRBJ1-5
TGTGCCAGCAGTGGACCTGGGCAGGGAGGGTATCAGCCCCAGCATTTT
CASSGPGQGGYQPQHF
>TRBD2|TRBV6-5|-|TRBJ2-1
TGTGCCAGCAGTCCCCCGGGGGGGAATTACAATGAGCAGTTCTTC
CASSPPGGNYNEQFF
>-|TRBV9|-|TRBJ1-2
TGTGCCAGCAGCGTAGGACTGGGGGCGGAAGGCTACACCTTC
CASSVGLGAEGYTF
>-|TRBV5-1|-|TRBJ1-4
TGCGCCAGCAGCTTGGAAACGGTCCGGGAGAAACTGTTTTTT
CASSLETVREKLFF
>TRBD1|TRBV5-1|once|TRBJ2-2
TGCGCCAGCAGCCCCGAAGGGACAGGGGGTTTGACCGGGGAGCTGTTTTTT
CASSPEGTGGLTGELFF
>TRBD2|TRBV5-1|-|TRBJ2-1
TGCGCCAGCAGCATTGGGACTAGCGGTCGCTCCTACAATGAGCAGTTCTTC
CASSIGTSGRSYNEQFF
>-|TRBV7-2|-|TRBJ2-2
TGTGCCAGCAGCCCTCTGAACACCGGGGAGCTGTTTTTT
CASSPLNTGELFF
>-|TRBV7-9|-|TRBJ2-3
TGTGCCAGCAGCTACCCCCTAACAGATACGCAGTATTTT
CASSYPLTDTQYF
>TRBD2|TRBV7-9|-|TRBJ2-1
TGTGCCAGCAGCCCGGGCCCCCGGACTAGCGGCAATGAGCAGTTCTTC
CASSPGPRTSGNEQFF
>TRBD1|TRBV13|-|TRBJ2-3
TGTGCCAGCAGTCCCAGGGGGACAACTAGCACAGATACGCAGTATTTT
CASSPRGTTSTDTQYF
>-|TRBV6-5|-|TRBJ1-5
TGTGCCAGCAGTTGGGCAGCCGGAAACCATCAGCCCCAGCATTTT
CASSWAAGNHQPQHF
>TRBD1|TRBV5-1|-|TRBJ1-4
TGCGCCAGCAGCTCTGGGGACACAGGGGGGACTAATGAAAAACTGTTTTTT
CASSSGDTGGTNEKLFF
>TRBD1|TRBV27|once|TRBJ2-7
TGTGCCAGCACTCGTCAGGGGGTCGACGAGCAGTACTTC
CASTRQGVDEQYF
>-|TRBV9|-|TRBJ1-4
TGTGCCAGCAGCGTAGCACAGGGCGGTGAAAAACTGTTTTTT
CASSVAQGGEKLFF
>-|TRBV7-6|-|TRBJ1-2
TGTGCCAGCAGCTTACAGGGCAGCCTCTATGGCTACACCTTC
CASSLQGSLYGYTF
>TRBD2|TRBV7-8|-|TRBJ2-5
TGTGCCAGCAGCTTAGTCTGGGTTTTGACGGGGGGGGAAGAGACCCAGTACTTC
CASSLVWVLTGGEETQYF
>-|TRBV25-1|-|TRBJ2-1
TGTGCCAGCAGTGAGGGGCCCAATGAGCAGTTCTTC
CASSEGPNEQFF
>TRBD2|TRBV4-1|once|TRBJ2-3
TGCGCCAGCAGCCATGAAGCTAGCGGGGAAAACACAGATACGCAGTATTTT
CASSHEASGENTDTQYF
>TRBD1|TRBV2|-|TRBJ1-1
TGTGCCAGCAGGGGACAGGGGAAGAGGAGGACTGAAGCTTTCTTT
CASRGQGKRRTEAFF
>-|TRBV9|-|TRBJ2-1
TGTGCCAGCAGCGTAGTTTGGAACGACGGGGAGCAGTTCTTC
CASSVVWNDGEQFF
>TRBD2|TRBV7-8|-|TRBJ2-3
TGTGCCAGCAGCTCACGACTAGCGGGGCGCACAGATACGCAGTATTTT
CASSSRLAGRTDTQYF
>TRBD1|TRBV7-7|-|TRBJ2-5
TGTGCTAGCAGAAGGACAGGGGCTGCCCAAGAGACCCAGTACTTC
CASRRTGAAQETQYF
>-|TRBV4-3|-|TRBJ1-4
TGCGCCAGCAGCCGCCGGGACACCTCAACTAATGAAAAACTGTTTTTT
CASSRRDTSTNEKLFF
>-|TRBV7-9|-|TRBJ1-2
TGTGCCAGCAGCCCGACAGGTCCTTATGGCTACACCTTC
CASSPTGPYGYTF
>TRBD1|TRBV7-6|-|TRBJ2-7
TGTGCCAGCAGCTCGGGGCCCGGGACAGGGACCTACGAGCAGTACTTC
CASSSGPGTGTYEQYF
>-|TRBV19|-|TRBJ2-7
TGTGCCAGTATGGCGGCGGGGGCGGGTGAGCAGTACTTC
CASMAAGAGEQYF
>TRBD2|TRBV5-1|-|TRBJ2-2
TGCGCCAGCAGCTTCCGCGGGGGGGACACCGGGGAGCTGTTTTTT
CASSFRGGDTGELFF
>-|TRBV6-5|few|TRBJ1-1
TGTGCCAGCAGAGCAGGGTGGAACACTGAAGCTTTCTTT
CASRAGWNTEAFF